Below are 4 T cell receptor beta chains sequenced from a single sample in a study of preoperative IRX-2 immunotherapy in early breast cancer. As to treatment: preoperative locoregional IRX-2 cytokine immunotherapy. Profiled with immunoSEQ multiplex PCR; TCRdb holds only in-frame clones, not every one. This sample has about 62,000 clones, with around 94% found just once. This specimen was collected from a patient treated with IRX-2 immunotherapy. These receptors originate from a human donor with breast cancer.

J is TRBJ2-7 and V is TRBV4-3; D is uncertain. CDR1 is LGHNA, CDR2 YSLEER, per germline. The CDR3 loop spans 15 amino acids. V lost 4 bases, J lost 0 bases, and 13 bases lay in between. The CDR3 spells CASSPSHLRSYEQYF. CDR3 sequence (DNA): TGCGCCAGCAGCCCAAGCCACCTGCGCTCCTACGAGCAGTACTTC.

The CDR3 DNA follows: TGCAGCGTTGAAAAGGCCTGGGCAGCCTACAATGAGCAGTTCTTC. Residues: CSVEKAWAAYNEQFF. The V gene is TRBV29-1, the J gene TRBJ2-1; D is unclear. The V gene lost 2 bases and the J gene lost 2 bases, with 13 bases spanning the gap. Germline V gene sequence: CDR1 SQVTM, CDR2 ANQGSEA. CDR3 length: 15 amino acids.

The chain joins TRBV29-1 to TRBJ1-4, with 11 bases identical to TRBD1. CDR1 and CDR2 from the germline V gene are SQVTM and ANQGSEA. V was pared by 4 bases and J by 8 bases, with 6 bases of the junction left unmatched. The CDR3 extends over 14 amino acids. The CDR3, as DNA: TGCAGCGTTGGGACAGGGGGCTCTAGGGAAAAACTGTTTTTT. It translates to CSVGTGGSREKLFF.

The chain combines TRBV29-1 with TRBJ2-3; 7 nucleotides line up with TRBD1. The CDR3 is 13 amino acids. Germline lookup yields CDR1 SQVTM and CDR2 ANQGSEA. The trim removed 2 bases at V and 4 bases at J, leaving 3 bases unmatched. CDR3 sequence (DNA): TGCAGCGTTGAAATAGGGGGCCCAGATACGCAGTATTTT. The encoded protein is CSVEIGGPDTQYF.